This T cell receptor (beta chain) emerged from a study of cytomegalovirus exposure and HLA in healthy donors. Turning to this clone: The antigen is undetermined.

Study-wide results and caveats: Sequences of the TCR beta chain were said to predict the HLA-A and HLA-B alleles of most subjects accurately. Trimming of TCR beta V- and J-genes showed a link, identified in a later analysis, to a missense DCLRE1C variant. Researchers counted approximately 160 TCR beta chains as cytomegalovirus-associated. Most of the TCR beta V segments (in an earlier analysis) were productive either about 87% or about 30% of the time.

PCR amplification relied on 60 Vbeta primers (plus 13 Jbeta primers). Measured with immunoSEQ multiplex PCR; TCRdb has only the in-frame clones, and not every one. The sample includes around 140,000 clones. With 4 bases clipped from V and 7 bases from J, the junction kept 10 bases outside the gene matches. The CDR3 has 14 residues. CDR1 SGHDT and CDR2 YYEEEE come from the germline V gene. Material for sequencing was PBMCs. This TCR was sampled from a male donor in good health and CMV-seronegative. The chain combines TRBV5-6 with TRBJ1-2; 7 bases align to TRBD1. CDR3 DNA sequence: TGTGCCAGCAGCAGGGGGCGGGGGGCAGGTGGCTACACCTTC. This sequence encodes CASSRGRGAGGYTF.